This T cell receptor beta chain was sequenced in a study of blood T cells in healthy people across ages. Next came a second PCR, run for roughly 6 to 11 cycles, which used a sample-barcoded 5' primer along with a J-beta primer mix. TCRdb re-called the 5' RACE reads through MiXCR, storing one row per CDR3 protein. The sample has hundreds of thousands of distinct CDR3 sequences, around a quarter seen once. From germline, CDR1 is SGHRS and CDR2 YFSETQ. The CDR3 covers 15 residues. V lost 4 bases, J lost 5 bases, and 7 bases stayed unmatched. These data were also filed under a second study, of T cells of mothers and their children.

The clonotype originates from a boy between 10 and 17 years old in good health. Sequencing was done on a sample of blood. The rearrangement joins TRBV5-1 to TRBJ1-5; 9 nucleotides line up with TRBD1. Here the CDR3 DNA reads TGCGCCAGCAGCCTGACAGGGGGGACCGATCAGCCCCAGCATTTT. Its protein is CASSLTGGTDQPQHF.